One T cell receptor beta chain is described in this entry. Its antigen is as yet unknown. V was shortened by 0 bases and J by 4 bases, with 10 bases between the two germline ends. The CDR3 consists of 14 residues. Germline V CDR1 and CDR2: SGDLS, YYNGEE. Profiled with immunoSEQ multiplex PCR; TCRdb holds only in-frame clones, not every one. This table has 34,000 or so clones, 79% appearing once. This sample is drawn from a study of T cells in narcolepsy. Study overall: Donors had narcolepsy type 1 or type 2, or were healthy controls.

Broader study findings: Autoreactive clone sequences were missing from some blood memory CD4+ repertoires. Autoreactive clonotypes reportedly recurred in blood of same and different patients, not controls. Autoreactive HCRT-specific and TRIB2-specific clonotypes were marked in same-patient CSF-versus-blood CD4+ comparisons.

The J gene is TRBJ1-2, the V gene TRBV9, with D possibly matching TRBD1 (6 bases). The sample consisted of memory (CD45RA-) CD4+ T cells from blood. This sequence was found in a human donor in good health. This CDR3 reads CASSVGQVGYGYTF. The CDR3 nucleotides read TGTGCCAGCAGCGTAGGACAGGTCGGCTATGGCTACACCTTC.